The 19 T cell receptor beta chains in this list originate from one sample, sequenced in a study of OX40 agonist ivuxolimab in advanced cancers. Sequencing used immunoSEQ multiplex PCR; TCRdb keeps in-frame clones, though not all of them. The sample lists about 15,000 clones; 80% were seen once. Sequenced here: CD4+ or CD8+ T cells sorted from blood, sampled in a trial of the OX40 agonist ivuxolimab. The receptor source for this set is an adult with an advanced solid tumor such as melanoma, head and neck, liver or kidney cancer.

This chain links TRBV4-2 with TRBJ2-3; D might be TRBD2 (6 bases). Germline V gives CDR1 LGHNA, CDR2 YNFKEQ. Trimming left V 1 base short and J 1 base short, with 9 bases between. This CDR3 region has 15 residues. In nucleotides, the CDR3 is TGTGCCAGCAGCCAAGCCCGGAGGGGCACAGATACGCAGTATTTT. It yields the protein CASSQARRGTDTQYF.

The V and J genes are TRBV4-1 and TRBJ1-1; no clear D. CDR1 MGHRA and CDR2 YSYEKL come from the germline V gene. The CDR3 is 13 amino acids. Trimming took 3 bases from V and 1 from J, leaving 6 bases between them. CDR3 region: CASSHSSNTEAFF. In nucleotides, the CDR3 is TGCGCCAGCAGCCATTCGTCGAACACTGAAGCTTTCTTT.

J is TRBJ2-2 and V is TRBV6-5; no definite D call. CDR3 size: 15 residues. Germline V gene data show CDR1 as MNHEY and CDR2 as SVGAGI. Trimming removed 5 bases at V and 5 bases at J, with 15 bases between. The CDR3 sequence: CASSLADLGTGELFF. The CDR3 DNA is TGTGCCAGCAGTCTGGCTGACCTAGGGACCGGGGAGCTGTTTTTT.

The chain combines TRBV4-3 with TRBJ1-4; D is unclear. The V end was cut by 1 base, the J end by 7 bases, with 13 bases between. The CDR3 covers 15 residues. The V gene's germline CDR1 is LGHNA and CDR2 YSLEER. CDR3 in amino acids: CASSQGRGSGEKLFF. CDR3 sequence (DNA): TGCGCCAGCAGCCAAGGGAGAGGGAGTGGTGAAAAACTGTTTTTT.

J is TRBJ1-2 and V is TRBV29-1; TRBD1 aligns across 8 bases. This CDR3 is 13 amino acids long. Germline V CDR1 and CDR2: SQVTM, ANQGSEA. J gave up 5 bases and V 7 bases, and 9 bases lay outside the gene matches. Here the CDR3 reads CSAGRQGIYGYTF. The DNA of the CDR3 is TGCAGCGCCGGGAGACAGGGGATTTATGGCTACACCTTC.

The gene calls are TRBV9 and TRBJ2-7; 14 bases are shared with TRBD2. The length of the CDR3 is 15 residues. Germline V gene lookup returns CDR1 SGDLS and CDR2 YYNGEE. The ends lost 0 bases at V and 4 bases at J; junction bases unmatched: 0. The CDR3 DNA reads as TGTGCCAGCAGCGTAGGGACTAGCGGGGGGTACGAGCAGTACTTC. It translates to CASSVGTSGGYEQYF.

This clone was seen a single time. The chain carries TRBV2 and TRBJ2-7; D may be TRBD1 (5 bases). The CDR3 extends over 15 amino acids. From germline, CDR1 is SNHLY and CDR2 FYNNEI. The V end lost 0 bases, the J end lost 2 bases, and 11 bases lay between the germline ends. CDR3 sequence (DNA): TGTGCCAGCAGTGAAGCGCTAGGGGCAGCCTACGAGCAGTACTTC. It translates to CASSEALGAAYEQYF.

This clone was recorded a few times. The chain employs TRBV4-3 and TRBJ2-7; D ambiguous. V lost 0 bases to trimming and J lost 7 bases, with 10 bases between them. This CDR3 contains 13 residues. CDR1 and CDR2 (germline): LGHNA, YSLEER. DNA of the CDR3: TGCGCCAGCAGCCAAGAGGGTTGGGAAGAGCAGTACTTC. Its translation: CASSQEGWEEQYF.

The chain employs TRBV4-1 and TRBJ2-2; TRBD1 might be the D (6 bases). Looked up from germline, CDR1 is MGHRA and CDR2 is YSYEKL. Deletions cut 1 base from V and 4 bases from J, with 7 bases between. The CDR3 length is 14 residues. The CDR3 coding sequence is TGCGCCAGCAGCCAAGTAGGGGGCACCGGGGAGCTGTTTTTT. Encoded protein: CASSQVGGTGELFF.

The genes are TRBV4-1 and TRBJ1-2, with D possibly being TRBD1 (5 bases). Trimming stripped 4 bases from V and 2 bases from J, with 11 bases between. The germline CDR1 and CDR2 sequences are MGHRA and YSYEKL. CDR3 length: 14 residues. CDR3 amino acids: CASSRRQPNYGYTF. CDR3 nucleotide sequence: TGCGCCAGCAGCCGAAGACAGCCAAACTATGGCTACACCTTC.

The chain links TRBV11-1 to TRBJ2-2; D remains unclear. This CDR3 has 12 residues. CDR1 and CDR2 (germline): SGHAT, FQDESV (reference sequence). Trimming left V 7 bases short and J 4 bases short, with 7 bases between. In DNA, the CDR3 is TGTGCCAGCAATATGGCCACCGGGGAGCTGTTTTTT. Translation gives CASNMATGELFF.

This chain joins TRBV28 and TRBJ1-5; the D is unclear. Germline loops: CDR1 MDHEN, CDR2 SYDVKM. There are 14 residues in the CDR3. Trimming pared 3 bases from V and 7 bases from J, leaving 13 bases between. CDR3 nucleotides: TGTGCCAGCAGTTTTACGGCAGCCCAGCAGCCCCAGCATTTT. It specifies CASSFTAAQQPQHF.

To note about this clone: Other DNA sequences in this sample translate to the same CDR3. The rearrangement uses TRBV21-1 and TRBJ1-5. TRBV21-1 is an annotated pseudogene. The CDR3 extends over 14 amino acids. CDR3 nucleotides: TGTGCCAGCAGCAATTCAGGAGCGAGGCAGCCCCAGCATTTT. Encoded protein: CASSNSGARQPQHF.

This chain's CDR3 is CASQGSRRNYGYTF. The CDR3 DNA reads TGTGCCTCTCAAGGGAGTCGGCGTAACTATGGCTACACCTTC. This sequence joins TRBV30 and TRBJ1-2; D is unresolved. The germline V gene encodes CDR1 GTSNPN and CDR2 SVGIG (reference sequence). CDR3 size: 14 residues. V was cut by 7 bases and J by 1 base, with 16 bases left in between.

In DNA form, the CDR3 reads TGTGCCAGCAGCTCGACAGGGATCAACTACGAGCAGTACTTC. Its protein is CASSSTGINYEQYF. The chain joins TRBV7-9 to TRBJ2-7, with 7 bases matching TRBD1. CDR3 length: 14 amino acids. Trimming at V came to 4 bases and at J to 3 bases, leaving 6 bases not matched to a gene. CDR1 and CDR2 (germline): SEHNR, FQNEAQ (reference sequence). Using reference TRBV7-9 and TRBJ2-7 for the parts outside the CDR3, the full variable domain is DTGVSQNPRHKITKRGQNVTFRCDPISEHNRLYWYRQTLGQGPEFLTYFQNEAQLEKSRLLSDRFSAERPKGSFSTLEIQRTEQGDSAMYLCASSSTGINYEQYFGPGTRLTVT.

The rearrangement links TRBV27 to TRBJ2-3; D gene uncertain. The CDR3 consists of 14 residues. The V gene's germline CDR1 is MNHEY and CDR2 SMNVEV (reference sequence). V lost 0 bases and J 2 bases, leaving 6 bases between the germline ends. The CDR3 sequence is CASSLSIPTDTQYF. The DNA of the CDR3 is TGTGCCAGCAGTTTATCGATACCCACAGATACGCAGTATTTT.

V gene TRBV4-1 combines with J gene TRBJ2-2; weak D call: TRBD1 (5 bases). The CDR3 runs to 13 residues. V gave up 2 bases and J gave up 4 bases, with 5 bases separating them. Looked up from germline, CDR1 is MGHRA and CDR2 is YSYEKL. CDR3 protein: CASSQQGTGELFF. Written as DNA, the CDR3 is TGCGCCAGCAGCCAACAGGGCACCGGGGAGCTGTTTTTT.

V is TRBV4-1 and J is TRBJ1-6, with 7 bases identical to TRBD1. This CDR3 comprises 16 residues. CDR1 and CDR2 from the germline V gene are MGHRA and YSYEKL. Trimming removed 0 bases from V and 6 bases from J; junction bases left unmatched: 5. The CDR3 sequence is CASSQDPGQTNSPLHF. CDR3 DNA: TGCGCCAGCAGCCAAGACCCGGGACAGACTAATTCACCCCTCCACTTT.

This sequence joins TRBV7-6 and TRBJ2-2, with D possibly TRBD1 on 6 matching bases. The CDR3 sequence is 16 residues long. Germline loops: CDR1 SGHVS, CDR2 FNYEAQ. V was shortened by 5 bases and J by 6 bases, with 19 bases between the two germline ends. In nucleotides, the CDR3 is TGTGCCAGCAGCAGTCCAGGGGCGCTTGACGCCGGGGAGCTGTTTTTT. Its translation: CASSSPGALDAGELFF.